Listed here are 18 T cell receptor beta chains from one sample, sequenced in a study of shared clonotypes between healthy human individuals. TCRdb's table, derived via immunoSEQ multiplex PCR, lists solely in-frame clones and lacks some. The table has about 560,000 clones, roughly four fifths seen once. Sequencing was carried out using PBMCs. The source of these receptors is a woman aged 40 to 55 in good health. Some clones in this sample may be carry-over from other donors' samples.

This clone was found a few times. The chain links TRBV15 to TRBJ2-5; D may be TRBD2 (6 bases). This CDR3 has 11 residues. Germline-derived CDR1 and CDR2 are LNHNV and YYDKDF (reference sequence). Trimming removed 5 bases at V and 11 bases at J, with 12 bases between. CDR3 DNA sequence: TGTGCCACCAGCGGGGGGTGGGAGCAGTACTTC. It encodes CATSGGWEQYF.

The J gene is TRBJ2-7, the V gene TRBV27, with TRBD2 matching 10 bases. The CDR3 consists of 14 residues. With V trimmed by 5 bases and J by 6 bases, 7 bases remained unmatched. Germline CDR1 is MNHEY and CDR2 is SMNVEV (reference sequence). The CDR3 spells CASSAGTSVGEQYF. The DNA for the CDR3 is TGTGCCAGCAGTGCCGGGACTAGCGTTGGCGAGCAGTACTTC.

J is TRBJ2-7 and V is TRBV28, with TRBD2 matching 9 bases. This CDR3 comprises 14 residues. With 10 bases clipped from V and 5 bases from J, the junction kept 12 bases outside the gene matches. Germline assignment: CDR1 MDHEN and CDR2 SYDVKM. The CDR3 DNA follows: TGTGCCACCCGACTTAGCGGGAGCGTCCACGAGCAGTACTTC. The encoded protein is CATRLSGSVHEQYF. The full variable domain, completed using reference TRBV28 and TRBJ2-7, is DVKVTQSSRYLVKRTGEKVFLECVQDMDHENMFWYRQDPGLGLRLIYFSYDVKMKEKGDIPEGYSVSREKKERFSLILESASTNQTSMYLCATRLSGSVHEQYFGPGTRLTVT.

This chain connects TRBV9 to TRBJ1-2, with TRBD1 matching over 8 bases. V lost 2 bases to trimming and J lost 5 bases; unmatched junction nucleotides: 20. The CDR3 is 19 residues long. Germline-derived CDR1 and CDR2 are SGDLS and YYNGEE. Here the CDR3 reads CASSVHRDRRVAWFYGYTF. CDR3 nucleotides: TGTGCCAGCAGCGTGCACCGGGACAGGAGGGTGGCTTGGTTTTATGGCTACACCTTC. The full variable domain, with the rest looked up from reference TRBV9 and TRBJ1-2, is DSGVTQTPKHLITATGQRVTLRCSPRSGDLSVYWYQQSLDQGLQFLIQYYNGEERAKGNILERFSAQQFPDLHSELNLSSLELGDSALYFCASSVHRDRRVAWFYGYTFGSGTRLTVV.

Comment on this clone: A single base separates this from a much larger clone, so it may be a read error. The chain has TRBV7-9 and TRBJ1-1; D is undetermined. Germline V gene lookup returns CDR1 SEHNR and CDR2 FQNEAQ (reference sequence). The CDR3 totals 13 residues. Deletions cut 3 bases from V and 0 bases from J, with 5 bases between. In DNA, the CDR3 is TGTGCCAGCAGCTTCTTTTTGAACACTGAAGCTTTCTTT. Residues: CASSFFLNTEAFF.

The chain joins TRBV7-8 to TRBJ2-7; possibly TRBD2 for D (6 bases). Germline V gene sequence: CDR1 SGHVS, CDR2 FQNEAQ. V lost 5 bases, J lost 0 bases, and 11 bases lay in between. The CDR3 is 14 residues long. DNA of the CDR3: TGTGCCAGCAGCGCACGGAGGGCCTCCTACGAGCAGTACTTC. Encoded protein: CASSARRASYEQYF.

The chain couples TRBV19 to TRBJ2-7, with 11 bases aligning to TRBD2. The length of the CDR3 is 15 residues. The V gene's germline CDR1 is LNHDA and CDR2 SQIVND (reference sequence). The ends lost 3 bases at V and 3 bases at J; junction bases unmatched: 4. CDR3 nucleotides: TGTGCCAGTAGTATCGCCGGGACTAGCGGCTACGAGCAGTACTTC. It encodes CASSIAGTSGYEQYF. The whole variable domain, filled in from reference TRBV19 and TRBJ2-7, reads DGGITQSPKYLFRKEGQNVTLSCEQNLNHDAMYWYRQDPGQGLRLIYYSQIVNDFQKGDIAEGYSVSREKKESFPLTVTSAQKNPTAFYLCASSIAGTSGYEQYFGPGTRLTVT.

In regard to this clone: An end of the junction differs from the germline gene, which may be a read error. This chain's CDR3 is CASRKYTGELFF. DNA for the CDR3: TGTGCTAGCAGGAAGTACACCGGGGAGCTGTTTTTT. This chain connects TRBV7-7 to TRBJ2-2; D not certain. The CDR3 loop spans 12 amino acids. Germline assignment: CDR1 SSHAT and CDR2 FNYEAQ (reference sequence).

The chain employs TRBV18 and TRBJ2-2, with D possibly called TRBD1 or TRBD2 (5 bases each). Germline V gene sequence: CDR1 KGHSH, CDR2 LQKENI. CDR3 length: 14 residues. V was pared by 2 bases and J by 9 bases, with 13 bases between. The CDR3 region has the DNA TGTGCCAGCTCACCATCCAGGGAGATCCGGGAGCTGTTTTTT. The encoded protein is CASSPSREIRELFF.

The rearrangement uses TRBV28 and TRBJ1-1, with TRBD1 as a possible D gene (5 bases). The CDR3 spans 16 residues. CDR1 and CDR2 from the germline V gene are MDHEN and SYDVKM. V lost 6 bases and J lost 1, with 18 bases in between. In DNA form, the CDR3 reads TGTGCCAGCAGCTTACCTCCGGGGCTGAAGAACACTGAAGCTTTCTTT. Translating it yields CASSLPPGLKNTEAFF.

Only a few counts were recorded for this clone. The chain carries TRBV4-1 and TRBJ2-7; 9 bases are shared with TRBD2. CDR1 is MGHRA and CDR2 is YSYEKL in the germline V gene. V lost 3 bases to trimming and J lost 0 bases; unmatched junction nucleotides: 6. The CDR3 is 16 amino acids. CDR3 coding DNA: TGCGCCAGCAGCCAGGGACTAGCTGAAAGCTCCTACGAGCAGTACTTC. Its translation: CASSQGLAESSYEQYF.

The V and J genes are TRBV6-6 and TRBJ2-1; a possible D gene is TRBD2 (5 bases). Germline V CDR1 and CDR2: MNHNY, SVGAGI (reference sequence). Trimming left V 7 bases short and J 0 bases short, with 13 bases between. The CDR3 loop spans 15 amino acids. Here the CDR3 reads CASIATSGSYNEQFF. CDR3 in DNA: TGTGCCAGCATCGCTACTAGTGGCTCCTACAATGAGCAGTTCTTC.

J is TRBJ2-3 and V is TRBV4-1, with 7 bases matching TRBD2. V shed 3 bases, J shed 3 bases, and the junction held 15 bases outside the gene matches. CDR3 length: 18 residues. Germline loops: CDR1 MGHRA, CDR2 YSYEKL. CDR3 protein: CASSHPGLRGQETDTQYF. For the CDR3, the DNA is TGCGCCAGCAGCCATCCGGGACTAAGGGGCCAGGAAACAGATACGCAGTATTTT.

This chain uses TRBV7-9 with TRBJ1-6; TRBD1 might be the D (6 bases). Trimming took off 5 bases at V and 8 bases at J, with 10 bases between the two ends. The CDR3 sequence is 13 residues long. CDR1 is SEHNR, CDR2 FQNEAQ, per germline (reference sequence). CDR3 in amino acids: CASSQTGDSPLHF. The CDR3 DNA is TGTGCCAGCAGCCAGACAGGAGATTCACCCCTCCACTTT.

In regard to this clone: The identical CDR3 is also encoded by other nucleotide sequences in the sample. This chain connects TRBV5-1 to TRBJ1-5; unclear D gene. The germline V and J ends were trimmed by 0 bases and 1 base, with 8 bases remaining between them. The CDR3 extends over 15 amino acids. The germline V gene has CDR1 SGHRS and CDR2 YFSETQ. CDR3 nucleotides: TGCGCCAGCAGCTTGGACGGACGGAGCAATCAGCCCCAGCATTTT. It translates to CASSLDGRSNQPQHF.

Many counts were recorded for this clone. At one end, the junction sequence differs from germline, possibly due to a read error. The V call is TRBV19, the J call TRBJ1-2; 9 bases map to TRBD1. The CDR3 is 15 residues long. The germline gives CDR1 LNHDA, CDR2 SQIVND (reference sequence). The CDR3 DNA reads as TGCGCCAGTAGTCGTGCCGGGACAGGGAACTATGGCTACACCTTC. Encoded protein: CASSRAGTGNYGYTF.

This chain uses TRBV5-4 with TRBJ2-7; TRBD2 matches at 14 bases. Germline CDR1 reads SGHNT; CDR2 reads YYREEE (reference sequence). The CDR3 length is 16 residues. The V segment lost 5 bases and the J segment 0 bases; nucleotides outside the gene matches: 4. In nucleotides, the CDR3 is TGTGCCAGCAGTGCCGGGACTAGCGGGAGCTCCTACGAGCAGTACTTC. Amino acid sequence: CASSAGTSGSSYEQYF.

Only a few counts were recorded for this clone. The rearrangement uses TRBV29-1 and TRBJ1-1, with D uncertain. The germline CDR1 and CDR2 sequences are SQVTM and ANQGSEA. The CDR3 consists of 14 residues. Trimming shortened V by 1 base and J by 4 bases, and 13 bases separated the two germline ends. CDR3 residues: CSVEASLWGTEAFF. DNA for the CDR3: TGCAGCGTTGAAGCCTCCCTTTGGGGCACTGAAGCTTTCTTT.